The present entry profiles one TCR beta chain with its context. Its matching antigen is unknown. This entry is derived from a study of cytomegalovirus exposure and HLA in healthy donors. The PCR employed 60 Vbeta primers together with 13 Jbeta primers. Original data processing: Later analysis identified tens of millions of unique TCR beta chains, about 10 million shared. Using immunoSEQ multiplex PCR, the repertoire was profiled, and TCRdb retains in-frame clones only, with some absent. The DNA gave D and trimming, while V, J and clone size come from that table. The ten most abundant clones cover 2% of a sample with approximately 130,000 clones. Study observations and caveats: An ancestry cluster, one associated with Asian ancestry, reportedly showed fewer N-insertions than the roughly 670-donor mean in a later analysis. A missense DCLRE1C variant was associated with V- and J-gene trimming of TCR beta chains in a later analysis, and an independent cohort replicated the association. Most subjects had HLA-A and HLA-B alleles reportedly predicted accurately by TCR beta sequences.

Sequenced: PBMCs. The TCR originated in a woman aged 55-70 years in good health and CMV-seronegative.

Here the CDR3 reads CASSPRRGPLNEQFF. As DNA, the CDR3 is TGTGCCAGCAGCCCGAGGCGGGGGCCCCTCAATGAGCAGTTCTTC. The chain combines TRBV7-3 with TRBJ2-1, with D perhaps matching TRBD2 (7 bases). The CDR3 runs to 15 residues. CDR1 and CDR2 from the germline V gene are SGHTA and FQGTGA. The ends were cut back, 5 bases at V and 6 bases at J, with 17 bases in the middle.